The clone carrying this TCR beta chain was observed a few times. A second about 7 to 12 cycle PCR used barcoded and J-beta primers. From the 5' RACE reads, TCRdb called clonotypes with MiXCR, one entry per CDR3 protein. Altogether about 760,000 distinct CDR3 sequences are present, roughly 25% being singletons, with the ten largest covering more than 8%. This entry is derived from a study of blood T cells in healthy people across ages. The same data also went into a second study, on T cells of mothers and their children.

This clonotype was obtained from a boy younger than 18 in good health. The sequencing sample was made of blood.

This CDR3 is CASVRYNEQFF. The CDR3 region has the DNA TGTGCTAGTGTCAGGTACAATGAGCAGTTCTTC. The chain combines TRBV12-5 with TRBJ2-1; D remains unclear. CDR1 and CDR2 (germline): LGHNT, FRNRAP. Between the trimmed V and J ends, which lost 7 bases and 4 bases, there was a span of 5 bases. The CDR3 runs to 11 residues.